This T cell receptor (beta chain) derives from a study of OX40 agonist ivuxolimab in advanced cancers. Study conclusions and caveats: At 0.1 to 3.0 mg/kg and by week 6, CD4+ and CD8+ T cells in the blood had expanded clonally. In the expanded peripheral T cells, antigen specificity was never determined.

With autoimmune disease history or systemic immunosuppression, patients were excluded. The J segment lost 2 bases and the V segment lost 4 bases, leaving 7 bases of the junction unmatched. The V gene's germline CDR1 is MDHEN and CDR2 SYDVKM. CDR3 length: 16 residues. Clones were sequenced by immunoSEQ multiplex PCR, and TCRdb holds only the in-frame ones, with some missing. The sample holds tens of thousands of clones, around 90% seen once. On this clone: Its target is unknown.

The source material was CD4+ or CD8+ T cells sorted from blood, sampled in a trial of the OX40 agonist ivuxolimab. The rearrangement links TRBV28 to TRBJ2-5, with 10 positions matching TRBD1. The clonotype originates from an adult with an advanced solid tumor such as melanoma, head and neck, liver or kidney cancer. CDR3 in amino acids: CASSWVRTGGQETQYF. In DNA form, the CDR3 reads TGTGCCAGCAGTTGGGTCCGGACAGGGGGGCAAGAGACCCAGTACTTC.